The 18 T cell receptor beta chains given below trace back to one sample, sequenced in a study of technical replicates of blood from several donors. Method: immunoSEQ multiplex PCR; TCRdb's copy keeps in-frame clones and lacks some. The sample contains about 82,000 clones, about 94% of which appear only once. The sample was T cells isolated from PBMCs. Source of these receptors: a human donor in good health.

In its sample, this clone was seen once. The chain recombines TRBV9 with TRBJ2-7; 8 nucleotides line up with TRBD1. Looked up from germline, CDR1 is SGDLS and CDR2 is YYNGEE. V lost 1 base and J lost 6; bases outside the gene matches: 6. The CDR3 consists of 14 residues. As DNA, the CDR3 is TGTGCCAGCAGCGTACGGGCAGGGGGCGGCGAGCAGTACTTC. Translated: CASSVRAGGGEQYF.

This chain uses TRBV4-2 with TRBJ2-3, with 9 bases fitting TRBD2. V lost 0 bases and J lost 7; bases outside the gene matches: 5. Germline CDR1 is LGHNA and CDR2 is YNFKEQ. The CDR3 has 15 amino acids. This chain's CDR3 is CASSQDHAGGNTQYF. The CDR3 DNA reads TGTGCCAGCAGCCAAGATCACGCGGGAGGGAATACGCAGTATTTT.

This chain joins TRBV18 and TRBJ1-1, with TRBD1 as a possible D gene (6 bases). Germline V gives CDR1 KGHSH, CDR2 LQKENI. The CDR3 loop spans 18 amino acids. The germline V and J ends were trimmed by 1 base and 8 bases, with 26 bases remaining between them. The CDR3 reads CASSPRGEGQKMAYEAFF. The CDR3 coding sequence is TGTGCCAGCTCACCACGCGGTGAGGGACAAAAAATGGCCTACGAAGCTTTCTTT.

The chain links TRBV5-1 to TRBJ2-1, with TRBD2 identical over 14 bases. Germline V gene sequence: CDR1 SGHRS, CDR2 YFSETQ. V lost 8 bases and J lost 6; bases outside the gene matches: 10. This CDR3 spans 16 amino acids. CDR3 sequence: CASHGLAGGGSNEQFF. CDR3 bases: TGCGCCAGTCACGGACTAGCGGGAGGCGGCTCCAATGAGCAGTTCTTC. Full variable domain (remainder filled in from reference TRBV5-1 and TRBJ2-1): KAGVTQTPRYLIKTRGQQVTLSCSPISGHRSVSWYQQTPGQGLQFLFEYFSETQRNKGNFPGRFSGRQFSNSRSEMNVSTLELGDSALYLCASHGLAGGGSNEQFFGPGTRLTVL.

The CDR3 nucleotides read TGTGCCAGCAGCTTAGTGGGACAGGGGGCAGTGTACGAGCAGTACTTC. This encodes CASSLVGQGAVYEQYF. The chain joins TRBV7-2 to TRBJ2-7; 12 bases are a match to TRBD1. The V gene's germline CDR1 is SGHTA and CDR2 FQGNSA. J gave up 4 bases and V 1 base, and 5 bases lay outside the gene matches. This CDR3 is built from 16 residues.

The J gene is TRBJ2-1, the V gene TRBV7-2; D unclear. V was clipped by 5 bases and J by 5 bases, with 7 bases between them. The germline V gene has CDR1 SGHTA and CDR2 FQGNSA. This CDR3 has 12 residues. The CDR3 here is CASSQDNNEQFF. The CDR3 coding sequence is TGTGCCAGCAGCCAGGATAACAATGAGCAGTTCTTC.

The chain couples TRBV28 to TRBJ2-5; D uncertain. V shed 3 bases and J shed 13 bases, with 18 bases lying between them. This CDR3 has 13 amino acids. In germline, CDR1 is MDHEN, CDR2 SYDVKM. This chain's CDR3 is CASSFGLVDSRYF. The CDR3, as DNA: TGTGCCAGCAGTTTTGGTCTGGTAGACTCTAGGTACTTC.

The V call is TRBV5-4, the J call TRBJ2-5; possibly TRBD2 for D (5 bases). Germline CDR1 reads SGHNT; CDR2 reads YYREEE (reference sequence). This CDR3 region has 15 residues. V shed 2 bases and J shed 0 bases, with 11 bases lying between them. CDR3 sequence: CASSFSGGYQETQYF. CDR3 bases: TGTGCCAGCAGCTTCAGCGGTGGGTACCAAGAGACCCAGTACTTC.

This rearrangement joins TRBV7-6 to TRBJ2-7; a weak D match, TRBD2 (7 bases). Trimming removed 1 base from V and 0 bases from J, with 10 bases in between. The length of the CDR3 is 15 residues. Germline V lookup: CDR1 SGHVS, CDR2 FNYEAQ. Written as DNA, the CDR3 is TGTGCCAGCAGCTTAGGGGGGGGCCTCTCCTACGAGCAGTACTTC. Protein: CASSLGGGLSYEQYF.

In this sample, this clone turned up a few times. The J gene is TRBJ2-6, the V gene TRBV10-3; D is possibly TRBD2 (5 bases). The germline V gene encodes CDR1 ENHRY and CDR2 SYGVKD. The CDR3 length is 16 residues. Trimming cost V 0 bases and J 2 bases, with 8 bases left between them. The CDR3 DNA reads TGTGCCATCAGTGAGTCGAGGGTGACTGGGGCCAACGTCCTGACTTTC. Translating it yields CAISESRVTGANVLTF.

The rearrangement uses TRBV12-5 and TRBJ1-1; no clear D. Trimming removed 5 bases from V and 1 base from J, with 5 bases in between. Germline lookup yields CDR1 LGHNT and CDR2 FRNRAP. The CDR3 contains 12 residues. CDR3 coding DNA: TGTGCTAGTGGTACGGGGAACACTGAAGCTTTCTTT. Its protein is CASGTGNTEAFF. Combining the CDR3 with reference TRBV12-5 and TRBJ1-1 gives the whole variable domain DARVTQTPRHKVTEMGQEVTMRCQPILGHNTVFWYRQTMMQGLELLAYFRNRAPLDDSGMPKDRFSAEMPDATLATLKIQPSEPRDSAVYFCASGTGNTEAFFGQGTRLTVV.

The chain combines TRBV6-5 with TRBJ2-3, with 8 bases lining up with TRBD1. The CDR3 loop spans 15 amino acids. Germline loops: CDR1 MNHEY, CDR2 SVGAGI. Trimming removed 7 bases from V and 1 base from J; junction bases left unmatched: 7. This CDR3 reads CASTQQGVGTDTQYF. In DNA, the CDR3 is TGTGCCAGCACTCAACAGGGGGTTGGCACAGATACGCAGTATTTT.

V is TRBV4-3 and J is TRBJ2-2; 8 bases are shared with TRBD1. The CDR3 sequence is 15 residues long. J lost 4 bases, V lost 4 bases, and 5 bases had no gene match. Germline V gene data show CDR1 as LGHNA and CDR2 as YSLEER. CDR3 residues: CASSRLTGVTGELFF. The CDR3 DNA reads TGCGCCAGCAGCCGACTGACAGGGGTCACCGGGGAGCTGTTTTTT.

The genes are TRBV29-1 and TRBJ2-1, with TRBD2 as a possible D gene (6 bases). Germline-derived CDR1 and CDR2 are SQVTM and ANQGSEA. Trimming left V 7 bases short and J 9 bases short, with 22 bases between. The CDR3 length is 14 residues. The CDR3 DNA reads TGCAGCGCTTCTCCAGCGGGTCTAATAGGTGAGCAGTTCTTC. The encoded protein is CSASPAGLIGEQFF.

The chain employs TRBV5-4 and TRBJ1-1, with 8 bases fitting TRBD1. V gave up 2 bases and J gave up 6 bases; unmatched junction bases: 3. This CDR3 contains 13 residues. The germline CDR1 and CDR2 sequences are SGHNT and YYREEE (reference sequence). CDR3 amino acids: CASSFTGGPEAFF. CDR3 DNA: TGTGCCAGCAGCTTTACAGGGGGGCCTGAAGCTTTCTTT.

CDR3 DNA sequence: TGCGCCAGCAGCTTTGGGCGGGCGACCTACAATGAGCAGTTCTTC. Its protein is CASSFGRATYNEQFF. The V call is TRBV5-1, the J call TRBJ2-1, with a tentative D call TRBD2 (5 bases). This CDR3 region has 15 residues. Trimming shortened V by 2 bases and J by 2 bases, and 11 bases separated the two germline ends. CDR1 and CDR2 from the germline V gene are SGHRS and YFSETQ.

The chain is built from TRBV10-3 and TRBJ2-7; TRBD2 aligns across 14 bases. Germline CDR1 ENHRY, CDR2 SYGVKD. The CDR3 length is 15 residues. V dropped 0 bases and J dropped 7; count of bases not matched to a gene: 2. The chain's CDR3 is CAISESGLAGEEQYF. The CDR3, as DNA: TGTGCCATCAGTGAGTCGGGACTAGCGGGAGAGGAGCAGTACTTC.

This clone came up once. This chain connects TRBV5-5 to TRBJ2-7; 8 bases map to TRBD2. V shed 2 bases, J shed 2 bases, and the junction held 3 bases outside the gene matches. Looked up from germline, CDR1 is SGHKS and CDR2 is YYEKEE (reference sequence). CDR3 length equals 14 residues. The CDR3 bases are TGTGCCAGCAGCTTAGCGGGGGAAGCCTACGAGCAGTACTTC. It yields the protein CASSLAGEAYEQYF.